This T cell receptor (beta chain) was retrieved from a study of blood T cell repertoires in COVID-19. Study details: Specimens from acute and convalescent COVID-19 originated in the United States, Italy and Spain.

The assay was immunoSEQ multiplex PCR, and TCRdb's table has in-frame clones only and misses some. The repertoire holds 100,000 or so clones, with 65% to 90% as singletons. Germline V gene data show CDR1 as SGHVS and CDR2 as FNYEAQ. The germline V and J ends were trimmed by 0 bases and 1 base, with 16 bases remaining between them. CDR3 length: 18 amino acids. Those enrolled, adults aged about 18 to 95 years, came from 20 to 25 US areas. Allocation to cohorts depended on clinical history reported by the participants. The chain combines TRBV7-6 with TRBJ1-3; no clear D. Sequences were obtained from PBMCs or T cells enriched from blood (not recorded which). The source is a woman aged 45-60 years who had recovered from COVID-19. The CDR3 reads CASSLAFPSSISGNTIYF. The DNA for the CDR3 is TGTGCCAGCAGCTTAGCCTTTCCCAGTTCAATTTCTGGAAACACCATATATTTT.